This section outlines one TCR beta chain sequence together with its context. Using immunoSEQ multiplex PCR, the repertoire was profiled, and TCRdb retains in-frame clones only, with some absent. Of 300,000 to 450,000 clones in the sample, around 90% were seen once. CDR1 SEHNR and CDR2 FQNEAQ come from the germline V gene (reference sequence). Trimming took 5 bases from V and 0 from J, leaving 7 bases between them. The CDR3 totals 13 residues. The sample originates from a study of blood T cell repertoires in COVID-19. The overall study: The study drew acute and convalescent COVID-19 samples from the United States, Italy and Spain.

Participant ages covered 18 to 89 years across some 25 US areas. Assignments of participants to cohorts depended upon their own reported clinical history. The specimen was PBMCs or T cells enriched from blood (not recorded which). The V call is TRBV7-9, the J call TRBJ2-5; D may be TRBD2 (5 bases). The TCR sequence derives from a woman aged 18-29 years who had recovered from COVID-19. The CDR3 DNA reads as TGTGCCAGCAGCCGGGGTAACCAAGAGACCCAGTACTTC. Translating it yields CASSRGNQETQYF.